This T cell receptor beta chain was found in a study of T cells expressing NK-cell markers. About the research overall: Sequencing covered eight donors, seven HCMV-seropositive and one seronegative.

The germline V gene has CDR1 MNHEY and CDR2 SVGEGT. This CDR3 spans 13 amino acids. TCRdb re-called the 5' RACE reads, yielding one record per CDR3 amino acid sequence without DNA. The table for this sample gives tens of thousands of distinct CDR3 sequences. The V and J genes are TRBV6-2 or TRBV6-3 and TRBJ1-5; TCRdb returns TRBD1, unconfirmable since there is no DNA. The sequencing sample was made of blood T cells: a sorted CD56 or NKG2C T cell subset, CD4+ or CD8+ T cells, or bulk PBMC T cells (not recorded which). This TCR came from a woman aged 18 to 75 in good health. CDR3 loop: CASSLSGWRPQHF.